This entry is about one T cell receptor (beta chain). The antigen is not known. Germline lookup yields CDR1 SEHNR and CDR2 FQNEAQ (reference sequence). The CDR3 spans 12 residues. V lost 6 bases and J lost 5, with 7 bases in between. 60 Vbeta and 13 Jbeta primers were used in PCR. Profiled with immunoSEQ multiplex PCR; TCRdb holds only in-frame clones, not every one. The data show 90,000 to 120,000 clones, around 73% seen once. The data belong to a study of cytomegalovirus exposure and HLA in healthy donors. Study-level background: HLA-typed donors were the source of about 85 million unique TCRs, which an early data release held. Study-wide results and caveats: It was reported that the classifier diagnosed cytomegalovirus status with high specificity and sensitivity in both the original and validation cohorts. Segments of the TCR beta V type were, in most cases, productive about 87% or about 30% of the time in an earlier analysis.

The receptor's source is a woman in her thirties or forties in good health and CMV-seronegative. J is TRBJ1-4 and V is TRBV7-9, with D possibly being TRBD1 (5 bases). The sequenced sample consisted of PBMCs. This CDR3 reads CASRGRNEKLFF. Written as DNA, the CDR3 is TGTGCCAGCAGGGGGCGGAATGAAAAACTGTTTTTT.